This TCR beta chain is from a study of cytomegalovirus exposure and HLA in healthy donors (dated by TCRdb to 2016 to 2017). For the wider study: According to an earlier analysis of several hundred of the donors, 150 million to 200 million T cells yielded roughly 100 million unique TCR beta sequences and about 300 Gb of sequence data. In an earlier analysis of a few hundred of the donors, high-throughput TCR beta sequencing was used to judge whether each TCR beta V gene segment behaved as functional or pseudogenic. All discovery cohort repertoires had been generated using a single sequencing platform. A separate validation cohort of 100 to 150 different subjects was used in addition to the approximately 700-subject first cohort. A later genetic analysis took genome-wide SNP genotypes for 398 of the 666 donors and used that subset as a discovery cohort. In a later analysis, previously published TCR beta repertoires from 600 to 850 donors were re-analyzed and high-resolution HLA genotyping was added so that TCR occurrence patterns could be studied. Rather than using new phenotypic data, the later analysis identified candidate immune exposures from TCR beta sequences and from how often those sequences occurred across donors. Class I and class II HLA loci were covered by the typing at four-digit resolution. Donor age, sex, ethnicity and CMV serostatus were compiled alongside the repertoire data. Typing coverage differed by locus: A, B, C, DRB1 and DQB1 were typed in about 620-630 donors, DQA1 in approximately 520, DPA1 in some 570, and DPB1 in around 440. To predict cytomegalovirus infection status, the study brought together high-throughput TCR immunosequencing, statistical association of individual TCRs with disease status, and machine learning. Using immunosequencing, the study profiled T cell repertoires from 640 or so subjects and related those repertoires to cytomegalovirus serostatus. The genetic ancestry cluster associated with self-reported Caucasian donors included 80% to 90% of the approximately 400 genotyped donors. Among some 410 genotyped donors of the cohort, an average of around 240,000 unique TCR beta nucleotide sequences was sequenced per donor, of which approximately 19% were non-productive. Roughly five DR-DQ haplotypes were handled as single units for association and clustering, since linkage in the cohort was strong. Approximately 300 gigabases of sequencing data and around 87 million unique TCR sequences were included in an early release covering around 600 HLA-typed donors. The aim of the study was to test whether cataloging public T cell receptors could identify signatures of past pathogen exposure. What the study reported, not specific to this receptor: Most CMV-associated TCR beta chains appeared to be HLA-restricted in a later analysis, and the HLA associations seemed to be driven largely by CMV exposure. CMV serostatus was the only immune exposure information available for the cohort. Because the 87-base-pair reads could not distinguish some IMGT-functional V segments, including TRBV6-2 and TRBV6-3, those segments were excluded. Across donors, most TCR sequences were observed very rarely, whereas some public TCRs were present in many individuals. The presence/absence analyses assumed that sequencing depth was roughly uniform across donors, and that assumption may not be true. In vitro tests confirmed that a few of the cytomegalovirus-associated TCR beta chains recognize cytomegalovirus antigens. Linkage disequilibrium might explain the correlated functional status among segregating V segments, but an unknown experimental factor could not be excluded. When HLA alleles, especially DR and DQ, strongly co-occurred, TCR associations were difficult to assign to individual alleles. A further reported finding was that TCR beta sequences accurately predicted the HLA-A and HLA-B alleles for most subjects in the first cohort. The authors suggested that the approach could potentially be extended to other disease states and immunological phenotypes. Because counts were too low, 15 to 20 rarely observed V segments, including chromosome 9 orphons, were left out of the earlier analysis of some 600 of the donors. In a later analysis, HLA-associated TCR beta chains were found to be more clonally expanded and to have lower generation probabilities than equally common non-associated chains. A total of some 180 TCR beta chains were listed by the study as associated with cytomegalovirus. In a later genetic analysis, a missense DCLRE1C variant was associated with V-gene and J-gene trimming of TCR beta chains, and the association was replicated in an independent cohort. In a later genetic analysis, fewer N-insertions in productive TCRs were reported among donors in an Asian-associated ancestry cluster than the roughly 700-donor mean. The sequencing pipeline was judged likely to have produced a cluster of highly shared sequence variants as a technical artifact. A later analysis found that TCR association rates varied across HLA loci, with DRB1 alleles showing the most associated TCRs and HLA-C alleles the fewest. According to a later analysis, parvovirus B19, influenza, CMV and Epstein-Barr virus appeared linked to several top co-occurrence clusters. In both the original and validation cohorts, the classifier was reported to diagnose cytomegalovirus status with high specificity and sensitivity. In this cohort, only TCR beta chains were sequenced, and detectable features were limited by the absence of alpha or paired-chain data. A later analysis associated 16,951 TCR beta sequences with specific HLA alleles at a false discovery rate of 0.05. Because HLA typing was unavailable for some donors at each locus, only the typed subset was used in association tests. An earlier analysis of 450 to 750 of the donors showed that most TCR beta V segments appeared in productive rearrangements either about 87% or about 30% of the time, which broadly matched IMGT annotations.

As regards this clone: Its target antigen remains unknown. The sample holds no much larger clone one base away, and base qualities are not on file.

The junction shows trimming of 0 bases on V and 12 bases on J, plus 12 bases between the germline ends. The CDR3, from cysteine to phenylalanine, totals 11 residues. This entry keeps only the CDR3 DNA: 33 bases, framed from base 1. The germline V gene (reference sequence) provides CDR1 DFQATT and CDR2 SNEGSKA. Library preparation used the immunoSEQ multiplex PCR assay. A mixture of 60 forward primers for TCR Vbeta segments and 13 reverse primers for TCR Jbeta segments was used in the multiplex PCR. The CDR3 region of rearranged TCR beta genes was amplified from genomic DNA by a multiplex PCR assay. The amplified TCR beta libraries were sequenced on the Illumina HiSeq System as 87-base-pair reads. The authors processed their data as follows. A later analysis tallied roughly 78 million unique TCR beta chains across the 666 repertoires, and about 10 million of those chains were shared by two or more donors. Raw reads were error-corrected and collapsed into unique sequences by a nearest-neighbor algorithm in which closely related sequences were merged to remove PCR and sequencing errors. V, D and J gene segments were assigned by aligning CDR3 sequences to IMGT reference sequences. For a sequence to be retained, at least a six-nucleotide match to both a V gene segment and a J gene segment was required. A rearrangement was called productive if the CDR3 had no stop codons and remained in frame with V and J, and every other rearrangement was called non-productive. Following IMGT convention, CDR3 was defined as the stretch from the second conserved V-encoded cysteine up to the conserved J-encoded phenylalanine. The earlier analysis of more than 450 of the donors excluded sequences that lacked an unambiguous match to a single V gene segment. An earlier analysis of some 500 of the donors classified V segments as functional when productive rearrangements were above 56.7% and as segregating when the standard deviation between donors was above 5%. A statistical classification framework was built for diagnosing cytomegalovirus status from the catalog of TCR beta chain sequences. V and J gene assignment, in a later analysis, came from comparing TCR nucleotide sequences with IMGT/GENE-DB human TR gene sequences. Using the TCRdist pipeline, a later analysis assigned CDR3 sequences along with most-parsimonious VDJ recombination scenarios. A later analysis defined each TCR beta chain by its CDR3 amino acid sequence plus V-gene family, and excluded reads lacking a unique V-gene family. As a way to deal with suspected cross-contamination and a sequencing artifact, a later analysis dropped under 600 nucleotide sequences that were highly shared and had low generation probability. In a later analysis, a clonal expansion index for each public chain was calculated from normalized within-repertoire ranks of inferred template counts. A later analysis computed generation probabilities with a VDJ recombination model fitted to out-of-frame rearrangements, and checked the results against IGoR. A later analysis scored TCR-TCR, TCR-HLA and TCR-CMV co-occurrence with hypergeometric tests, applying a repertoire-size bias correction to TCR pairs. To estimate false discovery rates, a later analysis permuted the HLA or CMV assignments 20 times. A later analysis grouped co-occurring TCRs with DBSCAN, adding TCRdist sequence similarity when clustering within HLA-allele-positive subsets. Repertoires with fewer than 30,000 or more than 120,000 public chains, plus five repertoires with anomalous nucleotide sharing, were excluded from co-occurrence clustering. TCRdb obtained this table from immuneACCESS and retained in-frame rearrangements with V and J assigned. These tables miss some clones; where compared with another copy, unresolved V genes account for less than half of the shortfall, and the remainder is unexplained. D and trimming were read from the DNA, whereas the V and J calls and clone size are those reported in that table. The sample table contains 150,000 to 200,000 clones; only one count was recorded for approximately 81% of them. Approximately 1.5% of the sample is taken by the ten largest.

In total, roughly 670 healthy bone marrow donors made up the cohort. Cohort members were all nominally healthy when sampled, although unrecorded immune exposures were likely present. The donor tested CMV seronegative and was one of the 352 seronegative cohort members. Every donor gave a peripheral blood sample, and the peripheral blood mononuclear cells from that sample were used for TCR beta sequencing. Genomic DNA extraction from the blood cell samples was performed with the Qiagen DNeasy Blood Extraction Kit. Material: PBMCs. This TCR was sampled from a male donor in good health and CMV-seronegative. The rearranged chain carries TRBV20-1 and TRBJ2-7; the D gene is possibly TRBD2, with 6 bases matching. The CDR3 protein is CSARDYAGRYF. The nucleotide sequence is TGCAGTGCTAGAGATTATGCGGGACGGTACTTC.